This T cell receptor beta chain is from a study of T cell repertoires in ileal Crohn's disease. Study information: At postoperative colonoscopy, neoterminal ileum biopsies were taken as M6.

This clone has only a few counts. CDR3 size: 13 residues. The germline CDR1 and CDR2 sequences are GTSNPN and SVGIG (reference sequence). Trimming took off 0 bases at V and 4 bases at J, with 6 bases between the two ends. The time point: neoterminal ileum biopsy at postoperative endoscopy, about 6 months after surgery. Libraries were prepared by immunoSEQ multiplex PCR; TCRdb keeps only in-frame clonotypes and omits some of them. The sample lists about 15,000 clones, roughly three quarters occurring once. Sequenced sample: ileal tissue. This TCR derives from an adult with Crohn's disease. J is TRBJ1-4 and V is TRBV30, with D unclear. Here the CDR3 DNA reads TGTGCCTGGAGTGTTCAGTATAATGAAAAACTGTTTTTT. This gives the protein CAWSVQYNEKLFF.